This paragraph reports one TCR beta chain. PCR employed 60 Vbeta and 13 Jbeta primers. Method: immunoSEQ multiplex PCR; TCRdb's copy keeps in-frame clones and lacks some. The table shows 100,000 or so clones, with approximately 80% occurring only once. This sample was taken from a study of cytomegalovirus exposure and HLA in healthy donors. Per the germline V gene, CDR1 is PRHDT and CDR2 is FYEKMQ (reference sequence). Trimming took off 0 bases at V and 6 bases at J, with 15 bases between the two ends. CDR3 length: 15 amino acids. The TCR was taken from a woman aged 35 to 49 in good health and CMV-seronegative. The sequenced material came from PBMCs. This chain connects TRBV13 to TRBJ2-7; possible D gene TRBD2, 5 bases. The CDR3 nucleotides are TGTGCCAGCAGCTTAGGCGGTCGAGGGCTCCTCGAGCAGTACTTC. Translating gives CASSLGGRGLLEQYF.